These T cell receptor beta chains were read from a single sample in a study of OX40 agonist ivuxolimab in advanced cancers. The method was immunoSEQ multiplex PCR; TCRdb's version includes in-frame clones alone and lacks a portion of them. The table lists about 83,000 clones, 65% to 85% of them singletons. Sequenced here: CD4+ or CD8+ T cells sorted from blood, sampled in a trial of the OX40 agonist ivuxolimab. The receptor source for this set is an adult with an advanced solid tumor such as melanoma, head and neck, liver or kidney cancer. The CDR3 runs from the conserved cysteine through the conserved F or W. D genes are given only for firm matches. Size is stated for part of the rows, as once, few or many counts, or as a class when the clone is expanded.

>TRBJ1-5|TRBV19|few|-
CASSIPYNQPQHF
TGTGCCAGTAGTATCCCTTACAATCAGCCCCAGCATTTT
>TRBJ2-1|TRBV7-2|-|-
CASSPRGNNEQFF
TGTGCCAGCAGCCCTCGGGGCAATAATGAGCAGTTCTTC
>TRBJ1-2|TRBV27|-|-
CASSLLTSGGYYGYTF
TGTGCCAGCAGTTTATTGACATCCGGCGGTTACTATGGCTACACCTTC
>TRBJ2-1|TRBV7-2|-|TRBD1
CASSSLRQGAWFF
TGTGCCAGCAGCAGCCTCCGACAGGGGGCTTGGTTCTTC
>TRBJ1-5|TRBV5-6|-|-
CASSLGDGVPQHF
TGTGCCAGCAGCTTGGGGGACGGGGTGCCCCAGCATTTT
>TRBJ1-3|TRBV6-5|-|-
CASRTSRSGNTIYF
TGTGCCAGCAGAACAAGCCGCTCTGGAAACACCATATATTTT
>TRBJ1-2|TRBV7-2|-|-
CASSLGRDYGYTF
TGTGCCAGCAGCTTAGGCCGGGACTATGGCTACACCTTC
>TRBJ2-2|TRBV11-2|few|-
CASSFVGPGELFF
TGTGCCAGCAGCTTCGTAGGGCCCGGGGAGCTGTTTTTT
>TRBJ2-7|TRBV16|-|-
CASSRSAFPTYEQYF
TGTGCCAGCAGCCGAAGCGCATTTCCTACCTACGAGCAGTACTTC
>TRBJ1-2|TRBV2|-|-
CASREHWGKKDYGYTF
TGTGCCAGCAGGGAGCATTGGGGTAAGAAGGACTATGGCTACACCTTC
>TRBJ1-5|TRBV30|once|-
CAWRSWGVNQPQHF
TGTGCCTGGAGAAGCTGGGGGGTAAACCAGCCCCAGCATTTT
>TRBJ1-3|TRBV9|-|-
CASSVGLGGLGNTIYF
TGTGCCAGCAGCGTAGGGCTTGGGGGGCTGGGAAACACCATATATTTT
>TRBJ1-1|TRBV6-1|-|-
CASSAMGGLF
TGTGCCAGCAGTGCCATGGGGGGCCTCTTT
>TRBJ1-5|TRBV28|-|-
CASSFGSGNQPQHF
TGTGCCAGCAGTTTCGGATCGGGCAATCAGCCCCAGCATTTT
>TRBJ1-1|TRBV30|-|-
CAWSVLGQNEAFF
TGTGCCTGGAGTGTTTTAGGCCAGAATGAAGCTTTCTTT
>TRBJ1-2|TRBV9|-|-
CASSVDGGVGYTF
TGTGCCAGCAGCGTAGACGGGGGGGTTGGCTACACCTTC
>TRBJ1-6|TRBV6-6|-|-
CASSYAPEENSPLHF
TGTGCCAGCAGTTACGCCCCGGAGGAGAATTCACCCCTCCACTTT
>TRBJ2-7|TRBV6-6|-|-
CASSSDRNEQYF
TGTGCCAGCAGTTCGGACAGAAACGAGCAGTACTTC